A selection of T cell receptor beta chains follows, all from one sample in a study of cytomegalovirus exposure and HLA in healthy donors. Clones were sequenced by immunoSEQ multiplex PCR, and TCRdb holds only the in-frame ones, with some missing. Among more than 65,000 clones listed, over 70% were seen once. Specimen: PBMCs. Every receptor here comes from a man between 18 and 29 years old in good health and CMV-seropositive. CDR3s include the opening cysteine and the closing phenylalanine or tryptophan. A D gene is named only where the DNA matches it firmly. The size of a clone is reported for some rows only, either as once, few or many, or as a class for expanded clones.

D gene: .
J gene: TRBJ1-4
V gene: TRBV4-1
clone size: few
CDR3 protein: CASSQEIFPPLEKLFF
CDR3 DNA: TGCGCCAGCAGCCAGGAGATCTTCCCCCCGCTCGAAAAACTGTTTTTT

D gene: TRBD2
J gene: TRBJ2-5
V gene: TRBV5-4
clone size: .
CDR3 protein: CASSYIAGGPGETQYF
CDR3 DNA: TGTGCCAGCAGCTATATAGCGGGAGGGCCAGGAGAGACCCAGTACTTC

D gene: .
J gene: TRBJ1-1
V gene: TRBV7-9
clone size: few
CDR3 protein: CASSLRVGTNTEAFF
CDR3 DNA: TGTGCCAGCAGCTTAAGGGTGGGGACTAACACTGAAGCTTTCTTT

D gene: TRBD2
J gene: TRBJ2-7
V gene: TRBV7-6
clone size: .
CDR3 protein: CASSWSGSGAYEQYF
CDR3 DNA: TGTGCCAGCAGCTGGAGCGGGAGTGGGGCTTACGAGCAGTACTTC

D gene: .
J gene: TRBJ1-1
V gene: TRBV11-2
clone size: .
CDR3 protein: CASSPRRARNTEAFF
CDR3 DNA: TGTGCCAGCAGCCCCCGCAGGGCGAGAAACACTGAAGCTTTCTTT

D gene: .
J gene: TRBJ2-3
V gene: TRBV5-1
clone size: few
CDR3 protein: CASSQTWDTQYF
CDR3 DNA: TGCGCCAGCAGCCAGACATGGGATACGCAGTATTTT

D gene: TRBD2
J gene: TRBJ2-7
V gene: TRBV11-2
clone size: .
CDR3 protein: CASGPGLAARGYEQYF
CDR3 DNA: TGTGCCAGCGGACCGGGACTAGCAGCCCGGGGGTACGAGCAGTACTTC

D gene: .
J gene: TRBJ1-1
V gene: TRBV28
clone size: once
CDR3 protein: CASSPGGLNTEAFF
CDR3 DNA: TGTGCCAGCAGCCCCGGGGGACTGAACACTGAAGCTTTCTTT

D gene: TRBD2
J gene: TRBJ2-5
V gene: TRBV28
clone size: .
CDR3 protein: CASSLAGPLETQYF
CDR3 DNA: TGTGCCAGCAGCCTAGCGGGACCTCTGGAGACCCAGTACTTC

D gene: .
J gene: TRBJ1-1
V gene: TRBV6-6
clone size: .
CDR3 protein: CASSYTTAVGTEAFF
CDR3 DNA: TGTGCCAGCAGTTACACTACGGCGGTGGGCACTGAAGCTTTCTTT

D gene: TRBD1
J gene: TRBJ1-3
V gene: TRBV28
clone size: .
CDR3 protein: CASSLGRGQDTIYF
CDR3 DNA: TGTGCCAGCAGTTTGGGAAGGGGGCAAGACACCATATATTTT

D gene: .
J gene: TRBJ2-7
V gene: TRBV25-1
clone size: .
CDR3 protein: CASGHYRTYEQYF
CDR3 DNA: TGTGCCAGCGGACACTACCGAACCTACGAGCAGTACTTC

D gene: .
J gene: TRBJ1-4
V gene: TRBV9
clone size: once
CDR3 protein: CASSEGVHEKLFF
CDR3 DNA: TGTGCCAGCAGCGAGGGGGTGCATGAAAAACTGTTTTTT

D gene: .
J gene: TRBJ2-7
V gene: TRBV2
clone size: few
CDR3 protein: CASSEARLVHEQYF
CDR3 DNA: TGTGCCAGCAGTGAAGCTCGACTAGTCCACGAGCAGTACTTC